Detailed here is one T cell receptor (beta chain). As originally analysed: The authors estimated nucleated cell counts from reference gene primer amplification. The data were produced by immunoSEQ multiplex PCR, yet TCRdb's version contains in-frame clones alone and is incomplete. The V and J calls and clone size are taken from that table; D and trimming were inferred from the DNA. Of 200,000 or so clones listed, about 80% are singletons. Germline CDR1 reads MNHEY; CDR2 reads SVGAGI. Trimming cost V 3 bases and J 8 bases, with 16 bases left between them. This CDR3 contains 15 residues. This record comes from a study of blood T cell repertoires in COVID-19.

The chain links TRBV6-5 to TRBJ1-4, with D perhaps matching TRBD1 (5 bases). The sequence was collected from a woman in her sixties with acute or convalescent COVID-19. The sequencing sample was made of peripheral blood. The CDR3 DNA sequence: TGTGCCAGCAGTTATTACGGGGGTTTGGGCGAAAAACTGTTTTTT. Residues: CASSYYGGLGEKLFF.